Each of the 8 T cell receptor beta chains below was sequenced from the same sample in a study of human T cells and chemical hapten exposure. Time point of the sample: pre-sensitization, week 0. Treatment given: therapeutic diphenylcyclopropenone sensitization with weekly scalp DPC. TCRdb passed the RACE reads through MiXCR, listing each CDR3 protein once. The table lists roughly 250,000 distinct CDR3 sequences, more than 6.5% of them singletons. The sample here was whole blood, taken in connection with sensitization to the hapten diphenylcyclopropenone (DPC). The receptors come from a middle-aged woman with alopecia areata. Some clones in this sample may be carry-over from other donors' samples.

In this sample, this clonotype turned up many times. V usage is TRBV5-5 and J usage is TRBJ2-7, with D unresolved. V lost 1 base to trimming and J lost 3 bases, with 8 bases between them. This CDR3 spans 13 amino acids. Germline-derived CDR1 and CDR2 are SGHKS and YYEKEE (reference sequence). The CDR3 protein is CASSLISVYEQYF. For the CDR3, the DNA is TGTGCCAGCAGCTTGATTTCCGTCTACGAGCAGTACTTC.

This clonotype has just a few counts. V gene TRBV6-2 or TRBV6-3 combines with J gene TRBJ2-1; 11 bases map to TRBD2. Germline loops: CDR1 MNHEY, CDR2 SVGEGT. Germline trimming cut 6 bases from V and 5 bases from J; bases unmatched to any gene: 6. The CDR3 is 15 amino acids. CDR3 in DNA: TGTGCCAGCAGCTGGGGACTAGCGGTCAACAATGAGCAGTTCTTC. It is translated as CASSWGLAVNNEQFF.

This clonotype was picked up a small number of times. V usage is TRBV6-4 and J usage is TRBJ2-1; 9 nucleotides align to TRBD1. CDR3 length equals 15 residues. The J segment lost 6 bases and the V segment lost 10 bases, leaving 13 bases of the junction unmatched. Germline CDR1 MRHNA, CDR2 SNTAGT. The CDR3 region has the DNA TGTGCCACTCTCTCCGGGGGACAGGGTCCCAATGAGCAGTTCTTC. It is translated as CATLSGGQGPNEQFF.

This clonotype showed up just a few times. The rearrangement joins TRBV20-1 to TRBJ1-2; D may be TRBD1 (5 bases). The CDR3 runs 13 residues. CDR1 is DFQATT and CDR2 is SNEGSKA in the germline V gene (reference sequence). The V and J ends lost 1 base and 3 bases respectively, with 9 bases between them. The CDR3 nucleotides read TGCAGTGCTAGAGGAGAGGGGCACTATGGCTACACCTTC. Protein product: CSARGEGHYGYTF.

This clonotype was seen only a few times. This chain joins TRBV7-9 and TRBJ2-7; 7 nucleotides line up with TRBD1. The V and J ends lost 7 bases and 6 bases, in that order; junction bases with no gene match: 12. The germline V gene encodes CDR1 SEHNR and CDR2 FQNEAQ (reference sequence). The CDR3 spans 14 residues. CDR3 nucleotides: TGTGCCAGCAACCGCGACAGGGTATCTGGCGAGCAGTACTTC. Encoded protein: CASNRDRVSGEQYF.

This clonotype was recorded a few times. V usage is TRBV20-1 and J usage is TRBJ1-6; D is undetermined. V was clipped by 3 bases and J by 2 bases, with 14 bases between them. The germline V gene has CDR1 DFQATT and CDR2 SNEGSKA (reference sequence). The CDR3 contains 16 residues. This chain's CDR3 is CSARVAIQAYNSPLHF. The CDR3 bases are TGCAGTGCTAGGGTCGCAATCCAGGCCTATAATTCACCCCTCCACTTT.

This clonotype was seen at least ten times. This chain joins TRBV20-1 and TRBJ1-6; D is possibly TRBD1 (5 bases). The germline gives CDR1 DFQATT, CDR2 SNEGSKA (reference sequence). Deletions cut 1 base from V and 10 bases from J, with 11 bases between. CDR3 length equals 13 residues. The CDR3 coding sequence is TGCAGTGCTAGAGTTGGGGCTGGATCACCCCTCCACTTT. Translation: CSARVGAGSPLHF.

The rearrangement links TRBV28 to TRBJ2-7; 9 bases align to TRBD1. With 7 bases clipped from V and 3 bases from J, the junction kept 10 bases outside the gene matches. The CDR3 is made up of 15 amino acids. In germline, CDR1 is MDHEN, CDR2 SYDVKM. The DNA of the CDR3 is TGTGCCAGCATCGCCTCCGGGACAGGGAACTACGAGCAGTACTTC. This gives the protein CASIASGTGNYEQYF. Full variable domain (outside the CDR3, taken from reference TRBV28 and TRBJ2-7): DVKVTQSSRYLVKRTGEKVFLECVQDMDHENMFWYRQDPGLGLRLIYFSYDVKMKEKGDIPEGYSVSREKKERFSLILESASTNQTSMYLCASIASGTGNYEQYFGPGTRLTVT.